The source of this TCR beta chain is a study of blood T cell repertoires in COVID-19. Looking at the study overall: Specimens from acute and convalescent COVID-19 originated in the United States, Italy and Spain.

Data came from immunoSEQ multiplex PCR; TCRdb stores just in-frame clones and leaves some out. The sample consists of 150,000 to 170,000 clones, around 85% of them appearing once. Germline loops: CDR1 MNHEY, CDR2 SMNVEV (reference sequence). Deletions cut 4 bases from V and 11 bases from J, with 14 bases between. CDR3 size: 12 residues. The chain couples TRBV27 to TRBJ1-1, with D perhaps TRBD1 (5 bases). This receptor was taken from a man in his 60s with COVID-19, enrolled during active disease. Source material: peripheral blood. CDR3 protein: CASSWGQGYAFF. CDR3 DNA: TGTGCCAGCAGTTGGGGCCAGGGCTACGCTTTCTTT.